This T cell receptor beta chain was found in a study of T cells in Graves' hyperthyroidism and ophthalmopathy. Broader study findings: Most clonotypes that expanded in the thyroid above 0.001 also showed up in blood.

Researchers barred patients who had uncontrolled infection, other autoimmune disease, pregnancy or lactation. The TCR beta CDR3 regions underwent amplification using RNA transcripts as the source. During a first-round RT-PCR of the TCR CDR3, the HTBI primer set was used. TCRdb ran MiXCR on the multiplex PCR reads and lists one entry per CDR3 protein. Altogether about 52,000 distinct CDR3 sequences are present, less than 60% being singletons, with the ten largest covering about a tenth. The sample holds many counts of this clonotype. The target antigen is unknown. The TCR was taken from a woman aged 45-65 years with Graves' ophthalmopathy. Source material: blood.

The DNA for the CDR3 is TGCAGTGCTAGGGGGCGGGACAGCCAAGAGACCCAGTACTTC. The encoded protein is CSARGRDSQETQYF. The V call is TRBV20-1, the J call TRBJ2-5; a possible D gene is TRBD1 (7 bases). Germline CDR1 is DFQATT and CDR2 is SNEGSKA (reference sequence). Trimming took off 3 bases at V and 1 base at J, with 12 bases between the two ends. This CDR3 has 14 amino acids.